In its sample, the clone carrying this T cell receptor beta chain is medium-sized. Antigen unknown. Here immunoSEQ multiplex PCR was the method, and the copy in TCRdb shows in-frame clones only, minus some. The sample includes roughly 120,000 clones, roughly 84% seen only once; the top ten take roughly 7.4%. This sample is part of a study of T cell responses to AZD1222 COVID-19 vaccine. About the research overall: Second doses at about 4 or about 12 weeks were pooled. General study findings and limits: Repertoires were obtained solely post-peak T cell response. Donors skewed white British and female; clonal diversity was possibly underestimated. Baseline antibody screening turned up just six seropositive AZD1222 recipients.

The germline CDR1 and CDR2 sequences are SGHDT and YYEEEE. Trimming took 1 base from V and 3 from J, leaving 5 bases between them. The CDR3 covers 12 residues. This rearrangement joins TRBV5-6 to TRBJ2-7; D remains ambiguous. This sequence was found in an adult in good health. The sequencing here drew on peripheral blood, taken on day 0 of AZD1222 vaccination. CDR3 in amino acids: CASSLNHYEQYF. CDR3 bases: TGTGCCAGCAGCTTGAACCACTACGAGCAGTACTTC. The full variable domain, its missing parts supplied by reference TRBV5-6 and TRBJ2-7, is DAGVTQSPTHLIKTRGQQVTLRCSPKSGHDTVSWYQQALGQGPQFIFQYYEEEERQRGNFPDRFSGHQFPNYSSELNVNALLLGDSALYLCASSLNHYEQYFGPGTRLTVT.